Following are 18 T cell receptor beta chains from one sample sequenced in a study of shared clonotypes between healthy human individuals. Method: immunoSEQ multiplex PCR; TCRdb's copy keeps in-frame clones and lacks some. The table records about 730,000 clones, approximately 72% of them present only once. The sequenced material came from memory CD4+ T cells sorted from blood. Stated subset: CD45RA-negative fraction. The receptors shown here come from a woman aged 30 to 39 in good health.

The genes are TRBV19 and TRBJ2-2; D uncertain. The CDR3 covers 14 residues. The V end lost 5 bases, the J end lost 5 bases, and 12 bases lay between the germline ends. Germline CDR1 LNHDA, CDR2 SQIVND (reference sequence). CDR3: CASSLTDGTGELFF. The CDR3 bases are TGTGCCAGTAGTCTCACGGACGGTACCGGGGAGCTGTTTTTT.

This clone has a handful of counts. The chain's CDR3 is CASSLPGTGSNYGYTF. The CDR3 DNA reads as TGTGCCAGCAGCTTACCAGGGACAGGGTCTAACTATGGCTACACCTTC. The gene calls are TRBV7-2 and TRBJ1-2; the match to TRBD1 covers 9 bases. CDR1 and CDR2 from the germline V gene are SGHTA and FQGNSA. The V segment lost 2 bases and the J segment 0 bases; nucleotides outside the gene matches: 4. The CDR3 is made up of 16 amino acids.

Remarks on this clone: This sample includes further DNA sequences coding for the same CDR3. The J gene is TRBJ2-5, the V gene TRBV19, with 12 nucleotides matching TRBD2. The CDR3 length is 16 residues. Trimming cost V 4 bases and J 4 bases; bases outside gene matches: 7. The germline CDR1 and CDR2 sequences are LNHDA and SQIVND (reference sequence). CDR3 loop: CASSTSGRARGETQYF. The CDR3, as DNA: TGTGCCAGTAGTACTAGCGGGAGGGCCCGGGGAGAGACCCAGTACTTC.

The chain joins TRBV29-1 to TRBJ2-3, with no clear D. Trimming removed 3 bases from V and 5 bases from J, with 6 bases in between. The CDR3 is 11 residues long. Germline V gene lookup returns CDR1 SQVTM and CDR2 ANQGSEA. The CDR3 DNA follows: TGCAGCGTTGATTGGCTAGATACGCAGTATTTT. It specifies CSVDWLDTQYF.

The V gene is TRBV28, the J gene TRBJ1-1; a possible D gene is TRBD1 (5 bases). This CDR3 region has 14 residues. V lost 5 bases, J lost 5 bases, and 15 bases lay in between. Germline V gene sequence: CDR1 MDHEN, CDR2 SYDVKM. The CDR3 DNA sequence: TGTGCCAGCAGTCAACTAGGGGCTCGGACTGAAGCTTTCTTT. Translated, it gives CASSQLGARTEAFF.

With regard to this clone: This same CDR3 is encoded by further DNA sequences in the sample. The chain combines TRBV4-2 with TRBJ2-3; 10 nucleotides match TRBD2. The trim removed 0 bases at V and 1 base at J, leaving 4 bases unmatched. Germline V gene data show CDR1 as LGHNA and CDR2 as YNFKEQ. CDR3 size: 17 residues. CDR3: CASSQDGGTSGTDTQYF. CDR3 bases: TGTGCCAGCAGCCAAGACGGCGGGACTAGCGGCACAGATACGCAGTATTTT.

This sequence joins TRBV28 and TRBJ2-2; D unclear. Germline V gives CDR1 MDHEN, CDR2 SYDVKM. V lost 6 bases to trimming and J lost 9 bases, with 17 bases between them. The CDR3 totals 14 residues. The CDR3 DNA sequence: TGTGCCAGCAGCGTAGGGAATGCTGCGAGGGAGCTGTTTTTT. This encodes CASSVGNAARELFF.

Note on this clone: The sample has other DNA sequences that encode this CDR3 too. J is TRBJ1-5 and V is TRBV20-1; D is unresolved. The V end lost 7 bases, the J end lost 6 bases, and 4 bases lay between the germline ends. The CDR3 totals 9 residues. Per germline, CDR1 DFQATT and CDR2 SNEGSKA (reference sequence). In nucleotides, the CDR3 is TGCAGTGTGGGTCAGCCCCAGCATTTT. Protein: CSVGQPQHF.

This clone was observed a few times. The chain employs TRBV6-1 and TRBJ2-1; TRBD2 might be the D (6 bases). The V end was cut by 0 bases, the J end by 15 bases, with 18 bases between. Looked up from germline, CDR1 is MNHNS and CDR2 is SASEGT. The CDR3 sequence is 14 residues long. CDR3 nucleotide sequence: TGTGCCAGCAGTGAAGCGCTGGGACTCCTCGGGCGGTTCTTC. Translating gives CASSEALGLLGRFF.

This clone was detected only once. This chain connects TRBV5-6 to TRBJ2-5, with D possibly called TRBD1 or TRBD2 (6 bases each). Germline V CDR1 and CDR2: SGHDT, YYEEEE. Trimming stripped 2 bases from V and 8 bases from J, with 16 bases between. CDR3 length: 14 residues. The DNA of the CDR3 is TGTGCCAGCAGCTTAGGGGGAGGACAAAATACCCAGTACTTC. This encodes CASSLGGGQNTQYF.

This clone was observed many times. Within the sample, other DNA sequences also encode this same CDR3. The chain carries TRBV11-2 and TRBJ1-2, with D possibly being TRBD1 (6 bases). Germline assignment: CDR1 SGHAT and CDR2 FQNNGV. Trimming took off 0 bases at V and 3 bases at J, with 11 bases between the two ends. There are 15 residues in the CDR3. The CDR3 DNA reads TGTGCCAGCAGCTTAGAAGGACAGATGGACTATGGCTACACCTTC. Amino acids: CASSLEGQMDYGYTF.

The genes are TRBV7-9 and TRBJ2-2, with D tentatively TRBD2 (6 bases). This CDR3 comprises 15 residues. Germline CDR1 reads SEHNR; CDR2 reads FQNEAQ (reference sequence). Trimming shortened V by 2 bases and J by 2 bases, and 9 bases separated the two germline ends. CDR3 nucleotide sequence: TGTGCCAGCAGCTTATCGGGGGATAACACCGGGGAGCTGTTTTTT. Translation: CASSLSGDNTGELFF.

This chain connects TRBV12-5 to TRBJ2-2, with D tentatively TRBD2 (5 bases). The germline V gene has CDR1 LGHNT and CDR2 FRNRAP. The V gene lost 2 bases and the J gene lost 6 bases, with 16 bases spanning the gap. CDR3 size: 16 residues. The chain's CDR3 is CASGLNARARSGELFF. The CDR3 nucleotides read TGTGCTAGTGGTTTGAATGCGAGGGCCAGGTCCGGGGAGCTGTTTTTT. Filled out from reference TRBV12-5 and TRBJ2-2, the complete variable domain reads DARVTQTPRHKVTEMGQEVTMRCQPILGHNTVFWYRQTMMQGLELLAYFRNRAPLDDSGMPKDRFSAEMPDATLATLKIQPSEPRDSAVYFCASGLNARARSGELFFGEGSRLTVL.

The chain uses TRBV4-2 and TRBJ1-2, with 10 bases that match TRBD1. J was trimmed by 1 base and V by 4 bases; bases with no gene match: 6. Germline CDR1 is LGHNA and CDR2 is YNFKEQ. This CDR3 contains 16 residues. This chain's CDR3 is CASSPDGTGVNYGYTF. As DNA, the CDR3 is TGTGCCAGCAGCCCCGACGGGACAGGGGTTAACTATGGCTACACCTTC.

CDR3 protein: CASSPRTGGGDEQYF. The CDR3 nucleotides are TGCGCCAGCAGCCCCCGGACAGGGGGCGGGGACGAGCAGTACTTC. This chain connects TRBV5-1 to TRBJ2-7, with 11 positions matching TRBD1. After removal of 4 bases from V and 5 bases from J, the junction contained 8 bases not matched to a gene. In germline, CDR1 is SGHRS, CDR2 YFSETQ. The CDR3 runs 15 residues.

This clone is a singleton in its sample. The V gene is TRBV19, the J gene TRBJ1-2; D call uncertain. CDR3 size: 13 residues. The germline V and J ends were trimmed by 5 bases and 4 bases, with 11 bases remaining between them. CDR1 is LNHDA and CDR2 is SQIVND in the germline V gene (reference sequence). The CDR3 nucleotides read TGTGCCAGTAGTGGTGGGCGAGGCTATGGCTACACCTTC. Encoded protein: CASSGGRGYGYTF. The entire variable domain, with the rest obtained from reference TRBV19 and TRBJ1-2, is as follows: DGGITQSPKYLFRKEGQNVTLSCEQNLNHDAMYWYRQDPGQGLRLIYYSQIVNDFQKGDIAEGYSVSREKKESFPLTVTSAQKNPTAFYLCASSGGRGYGYTFGSGTRLTVV.

The chain uses TRBV28 and TRBJ2-7; TRBD1 matches at 7 bases. CDR1 is MDHEN, CDR2 SYDVKM, per germline. This CDR3 spans 14 amino acids. V was clipped by 5 bases and J by 2 bases; unmatched bases: 6. In DNA, the CDR3 is TGTGCCAGCAGTCAACCGGGACAGACCTACGAGCAGTACTTC. This encodes CASSQPGQTYEQYF.

The chain recombines TRBV28 with TRBJ1-5; possibly TRBD1 for D (6 bases). V was cut by 6 bases and J by 0 bases, with 9 bases left in between. The CDR3 extends over 14 amino acids. CDR1 is MDHEN, CDR2 SYDVKM, per germline. The CDR3 coding sequence is TGTGCCAGCAGCGGACAGTTTAGCAATCAGCCCCAGCATTTT. Translated, it gives CASSGQFSNQPQHF.